This T cell receptor (beta chain) derives from a study of OX40 agonist ivuxolimab in advanced cancers. The CDR3 loop spans 13 amino acids. Germline CDR1 and CDR2: SQVTM and ANQGSEA. V was pared by 8 bases and J by 3 bases, with 14 bases between. Repertoires were generated with immunoSEQ multiplex PCR, while TCRdb's copy carries only in-frame clones and drops some. The data contain about 35,000 clones, less than 90% of them seen just once; the ten biggest clones take up 1.5% to 2%. The V and J genes are TRBV29-1 and TRBJ1-5; D is undetermined. Sequencing used CD4+ or CD8+ T cells sorted from blood, obtained in a trial of the OX40 agonist ivuxolimab. This TCR was sampled from an adult with an advanced solid tumor such as melanoma, head and neck, liver or kidney cancer. This chain's CDR3 is CSISTENNQPQHF. DNA of the CDR3: TGCAGCATCAGCACAGAGAACAATCAGCCCCAGCATTTT.